This T cell receptor beta chain was observed in a study of cytomegalovirus exposure and HLA in healthy donors. Study summary: Unique TCRs numbering some 80 million, obtained from HLA-typed donors, made up an early data release.

Germline V gene sequence: CDR1 MDHEN, CDR2 SYDVKM. V dropped 6 bases and J dropped 5; count of bases not matched to a gene: 8. CDR3 length equals 14 residues. The study ran its PCR with 60 Vbeta and 13 Jbeta primers. Only in-frame clones appear in the TCRdb table, and some are missing; sequencing was by immunoSEQ multiplex PCR. The table lists about 120,000 clones, 75% to 90% of them singletons. This clonotype originated in a man aged 25-45 years in good health and CMV-seronegative. The specimen sequenced was PBMCs. The chain couples TRBV28 to TRBJ1-2; TRBD1 agrees at 8 bases. The CDR3 region has the DNA TGTGCCAGCAGACCAGGACAGGGAGGATATGGCTACACCTTC. Amino acids: CASRPGQGGYGYTF.